This TCR beta chain derives from a study of T cell repertoires in cytomegalovirus infection. On the study more broadly: It was the public TCR beta signatures that indicated both CMV infection and matching HLA type. Overall study results and limits: CMV-specific TCR beta clonotypes restricted by HLA-C dominated the ex vivo response. Of the TCR beta families, the public ones yielded a cumulative frequency that identified carriers of CMV plus the relevant HLA.

V was pared by 5 bases and J by 0 bases, with 4 bases of the junction left unmatched. The CDR3 runs 14 residues. Germline V gene lookup returns CDR1 MNHEY and CDR2 SMNVEV (reference sequence). TCRdb analysed the reads with MiXCR anew, one entry per CDR3 protein. Altogether 450,000 to 550,000 distinct CDR3 sequences are present, 16% being singletons, with the ten largest covering approximately 24%. Note on this clonotype: Antigen unknown.

The chain has TRBV27 and TRBJ2-7; 7 bases match TRBD2. The sequenced sample was CD8+ T cells from PBMCs. This clonotype was sampled from a human donor in good health (CMV status not recorded). Some clones in this sample may be carry-over from other donors' samples. This chain's CDR3 is CASSVSGYSYEQYF. DNA of the CDR3: TGTGCCAGCAGTGTTAGCGGGTACTCCTACGAGCAGTACTTC.